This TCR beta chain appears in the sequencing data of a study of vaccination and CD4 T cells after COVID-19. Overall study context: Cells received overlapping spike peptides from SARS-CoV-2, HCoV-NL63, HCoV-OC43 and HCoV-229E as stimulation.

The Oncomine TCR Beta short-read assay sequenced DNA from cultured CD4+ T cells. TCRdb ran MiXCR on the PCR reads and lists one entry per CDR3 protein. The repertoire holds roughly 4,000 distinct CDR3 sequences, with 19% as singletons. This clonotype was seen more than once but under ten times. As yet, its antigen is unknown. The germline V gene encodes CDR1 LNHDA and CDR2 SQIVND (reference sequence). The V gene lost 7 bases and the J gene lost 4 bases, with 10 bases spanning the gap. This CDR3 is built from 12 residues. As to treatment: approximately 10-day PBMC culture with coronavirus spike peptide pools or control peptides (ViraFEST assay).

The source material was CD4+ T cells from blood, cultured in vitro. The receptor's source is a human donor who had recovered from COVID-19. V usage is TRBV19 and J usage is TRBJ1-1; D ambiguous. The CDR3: CASTWRSTEAFF. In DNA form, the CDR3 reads TGTGCCAGTACTTGGCGTTCCACTGAAGCTTTCTTT.